Listed below are T cell receptor beta chains from one sample, sequenced in a study of blood T cell repertoires in COVID-19. TCRdb's table, derived via immunoSEQ multiplex PCR, lists solely in-frame clones and lacks some. The sample has fewer than 100,000 clones, roughly 91% seen once. Sequencing used peripheral blood. All receptors derive from a woman between 50 and 59 years old in a cohort sampled during active COVID-19. Both conserved end residues are part of each CDR3. A D gene is named only where the DNA matches it firmly. Some rows have no size entry. The others give once, few or many, or a class for an expanded clone.

DNA,CDR3,size,V,J,D
TGTGCCACCAGCAGAGGGAGAATCAACACTGAAGCTTTCTTT,CATSRGRINTEAFF,NA,TRBV15,TRBJ1-1,NA
TGTGCCAGCAGCCGTCAACAGGGACGGACCACTGAAGCTTTCTTT,CASSRQQGRTTEAFF,NA,TRBV5-4,TRBJ1-1,NA
TGTGCCACCAGCAGAGATCAAACAGGGGATATCTATAATTCACCCCTCCACTTT,CATSRDQTGDIYNSPLHF,few,TRBV15,TRBJ1-6,TRBD1
TGTGCCAGTAGTATTGGGGCAGGGGGCGACACTGAAGCTTTCTTT,CASSIGAGGDTEAFF,NA,TRBV19,TRBJ1-1,TRBD1
TGCAGCGGTGGACTGAATGAGCAGTTCTTC,CSGGLNEQFF,NA,TRBV29-1,TRBJ2-1,NA
TGTGCCAGTAGTGTGGGACTAGCGGGAGTGGTGGGCCAAGAGACCCAGTACTTC,CASSVGLAGVVGQETQYF,once,TRBV19,TRBJ2-5,TRBD2
TGTGCCAGCCACGACAGGGTATGGAATCCCGGGGAGCTGTTTTTT,CASHDRVWNPGELFF,NA,TRBV19,TRBJ2-2,TRBD1
TGTGCCAGCTCCCCTCCCGGGGGAATCCCCTACGAGCAGTACTTC,CASSPPGGIPYEQYF,NA,TRBV18,TRBJ2-7,NA
TGTGCCACCAGCAGACAATCCGGGACAGCGAACACCGGGGAGCTGTTTTTT,CATSRQSGTANTGELFF,NA,TRBV15,TRBJ2-2,TRBD1
TGCGCCAGCAGAACTAGCGGGAGCTCCTACGAGCAGTACTTC,CASRTSGSSYEQYF,NA,TRBV5-1,TRBJ2-7,TRBD2
TGCGCCAGCAGCTGGGGACAGGGTAGAGTGAACACTGAAGCTTTCTTT,CASSWGQGRVNTEAFF,NA,TRBV5-1,TRBJ1-1,TRBD1
TGTGCCAGAAGCTTAGGACTAGCGGGGTCCGGGGAGCTGTTTTTT,CARSLGLAGSGELFF,NA,TRBV7-5,TRBJ2-2,NA
TGTGCCAGCAGCTTAGGGGACAGGGCATTAGGCTATGGCTACACCTTC,CASSLGDRALGYGYTF,NA,TRBV7-9,TRBJ1-2,TRBD1
TGTGCCAGCAGCCAAGCAGGTGGCCCATACGAGCAGTACTTC,CASSQAGGPYEQYF,NA,TRBV3-1/TRBV3-2,TRBJ2-7,NA
TGTGCCAGCAGCCCGACAGGTCCAGGATCTTCACCCCTCCACTTT,CASSPTGPGSSPLHF,NA,TRBV7-6,TRBJ1-6,NA
TGTGCCAGCAGTGACAGCCTACAAGGGACCCAGTACTTC,CASSDSLQGTQYF,once,TRBV6-2/TRBV6-3,TRBJ2-5,NA
TGTGCCAGCAGCCAATCCCTTGGCCTCCGAGGGTCGGAGCAGTACTTC,CASSQSLGLRGSEQYF,medium-sized,TRBV3-1/TRBV3-2,TRBJ2-7,NA
TGTGCCTGGAGTCAGGACTACTCCTACGAGCAGTACTTC,CAWSQDYSYEQYF,NA,TRBV30,TRBJ2-7,NA
TGTGCCAGTAGTCGCGGGCGGAGGTCCCTTAGCACAGATACGCAGTATTTT,CASSRGRRSLSTDTQYF,NA,TRBV19,TRBJ2-3,NA
TGTGCCAGCAGCTCATCTACCGGGACTTTGAATGAGCAGTTCTTC,CASSSSTGTLNEQFF,NA,TRBV7-9,TRBJ2-1,NA
TGTGCCAGCAGTATAACAGGGGGGTCCTACAATGAGCAGTTCTTC,CASSITGGSYNEQFF,NA,TRBV28,TRBJ2-1,TRBD1
TGTGCCACCTCGACTAGCGGATTTTCCTACGAGCAGTACTTC,CATSTSGFSYEQYF,once,TRBV6-5,TRBJ2-7,TRBD2
TGTGCCAGCAGCCAACTAGCGGGAGGCTCTGGGGCCAACGTCCTGACTTTC,CASSQLAGGSGANVLTF,NA,TRBV3-1/TRBV3-2,TRBJ2-6,TRBD2
TGTGCCAGCAGCCAAGATTGGGGGACACACCAGCCCCAGCATTTT,CASSQDWGTHQPQHF,NA,TRBV4-2,TRBJ1-5,NA
TGCGCCAGCAGCCAACTAGCGGGGGGGCTAGATACGCAGTATTTT,CASSQLAGGLDTQYF,NA,TRBV4-1,TRBJ2-3,TRBD2
TGCGCCAGCAGCCCCCGCTCGTTCGGGGGGGCCGTTTTAGCCAAAAACATTCAGTACTTC,CASSPRSFGGAVLAKNIQYF,NA,TRBV5-1,TRBJ2-4,TRBD2
TGTGCCAGCAGCCAATTCTTGCGGGAGTCGTCCTACGAGCAGTACTTC,CASSQFLRESSYEQYF,NA,TRBV16,TRBJ2-7,TRBD2
TGTGCCAGCAGTGAAGCGGGGGGGGTCGCGGGAAACACCATATATTTT,CASSEAGGVAGNTIYF,NA,TRBV6-1,TRBJ1-3,NA
TGTGCCATCAGCAAACAGGGGGCCACCGGGGAGCAGTACTTC,CAISKQGATGEQYF,NA,TRBV10-3,TRBJ2-7,TRBD1
TGCAGCGTTGAATTCCAGGGTACCTACGAGCAGTACTTC,CSVEFQGTYEQYF,NA,TRBV29-1,TRBJ2-7,NA
TGTGCCAGCAGAGACAGGGATTCACCCCTCCACTTT,CASRDRDSPLHF,NA,TRBV12-3/TRBV12-4,TRBJ1-6,TRBD1
TGTGCCAGCAGCCCTAATGCCGGACAGGGGAACACTGAAGCTTTCTTT,CASSPNAGQGNTEAFF,NA,TRBV5-5,TRBJ1-1,TRBD1
TGTGCCAGCTCACCGTCCAGCCCCGACAGAAATTATGGCTACACCTTC,CASSPSSPDRNYGYTF,NA,TRBV18,TRBJ1-2,NA
TGTGCCAGTAGTCCCTCACCCGCTAGCGGGATTGCTGGGGCCAACGTCCTGACTTTC,CASSPSPASGIAGANVLTF,NA,TRBV19,TRBJ2-6,TRBD2
TGCGCCAGCAGCCATCAACCCGGGACTACCGTGCAGTACTTC,CASSHQPGTTVQYF,NA,TRBV4-1,TRBJ2-7,TRBD2
TGTGCCAGCAGTTCCGGGGGGATAGCGGGAGGAGTAGATACGCAGTATTTT,CASSSGGIAGGVDTQYF,NA,TRBV27,TRBJ2-3,TRBD2
TGTGCCAGCAGGGGACTAGCGGGAGGTGTCAATGAGCAGTTCTTC,CASRGLAGGVNEQFF,NA,TRBV6-5,TRBJ2-1,TRBD2
TGTGCCAGCAGTTCGACAGGGGAATCACCCCTCCACTTT,CASSSTGESPLHF,NA,TRBV12-3/TRBV12-4,TRBJ1-6,TRBD1
TGTGCCAGCAGCTTAGGGGGGAAAGCGGGATATGGCTACACCTTC,CASSLGGKAGYGYTF,NA,TRBV7-2,TRBJ1-2,NA
TGTGCCAGCTCGCAACGGGACACCTCCTACGAGCAGTACTTC,CASSQRDTSYEQYF,NA,TRBV18,TRBJ2-7,NA
TGTGCCAGCAGCCCATACCTTGCGGGGGACGATGAGCAGTTCTTC,CASSPYLAGDDEQFF,NA,TRBV7-8,TRBJ2-1,TRBD2
TGTGCCAGCAGCCTCTCGGGGGACCCCTACGAGCAGTACTTC,CASSLSGDPYEQYF,once,TRBV7-9,TRBJ2-7,NA